One sample yielded the 11 T cell receptor beta chains listed below, sequenced in a study of blood T cell repertoires in COVID-19. Libraries were prepared by immunoSEQ multiplex PCR; TCRdb keeps only in-frame clonotypes and omits some of them. Of approximately 150,000 clones in the sample, over 75% were seen once. Specimen: peripheral blood. These receptors all stem from a human donor in a cohort sampled during active COVID-19.

V gene TRBV6-6 combines with J gene TRBJ1-4; D unresolved. This CDR3 has 15 residues. The germline CDR1 and CDR2 sequences are MNHNY and SVGAGI (reference sequence). The germline V and J ends were trimmed by 0 bases and 5 bases, with 10 bases remaining between them. The chain's CDR3 is CASSYSRPRNEKLFF. The CDR3 DNA reads as TGTGCCAGCAGTTACTCGAGGCCTCGGAATGAAAAACTGTTTTTT.

V and J are TRBV7-6 and TRBJ2-1, with 11 bases matching TRBD2. The germline V gene encodes CDR1 SGHVS and CDR2 FNYEAQ. The CDR3 covers 15 residues. The J segment lost 6 bases and the V segment lost 5 bases, leaving 6 bases of the junction unmatched. DNA for the CDR3: TGTGCCAGCAGCCAGGGACTAGCGGTTCTCAATGAGCAGTTCTTC. Translation: CASSQGLAVLNEQFF.

The rearrangement joins TRBV30 to TRBJ2-2; no clear D gene. CDR3 length equals 13 residues. Germline values: CDR1 GTSNPN, CDR2 SVGIG (reference sequence). Trimming pared 1 base from V and 6 bases from J, leaving 9 bases between. CDR3 protein: CAWSGLVAGELFF. The CDR3 DNA reads TGTGCCTGGAGTGGGCTAGTGGCCGGGGAGCTGTTTTTT.

The chain carries TRBV21-1 and TRBJ2-7; no check of the table's D call, TRBD2, against the DNA was made. TRBV21-1 is classified as a pseudogene. The CDR3 has 16 residues. As DNA, the CDR3 is TGTGCCAGCAGCTCTAGAAAGCGACTAGCTCCCTACGAGCAGTACTTC. Translated: CASSSRKRLAPYEQYF.

This chain connects TRBV7-3 to TRBJ2-7; D is possibly TRBD1 (6 bases). V was shortened by 0 bases and J by 2 bases, with 17 bases between the two germline ends. The CDR3 spans 17 residues. The germline V gene encodes CDR1 SGHTA and CDR2 FQGTGA. The CDR3 here is CASSLTWGLDTTYEQYF. The CDR3 DNA reads as TGTGCCAGCAGCTTAACGTGGGGGCTAGACACGACCTACGAGCAGTACTTC.

This clone showed up just once. This chain uses TRBV27 with TRBJ2-7, with 7 bases that match TRBD2. The CDR3 is made up of 14 amino acids. Germline CDR1 and CDR2: MNHEY and SMNVEV (reference sequence). Losses at the gene ends were 3 bases for V and 5 bases for J; bases not matched to a gene: 7. The CDR3 loop reads CASSFAGVRNEQYF. CDR3 nucleotides: TGTGCCAGCAGTTTCGCGGGAGTGAGAAACGAGCAGTACTTC.

The rearrangement joins TRBV18 to TRBJ2-3; 10 positions agree with TRBD2. CDR3 length: 19 residues. Losses at the gene ends were 1 base for V and 1 base for J; bases not matched to a gene: 11. Germline assignment: CDR1 KGHSH and CDR2 LQKENI. The CDR3 sequence is CASSPLPPGTSARTDTQYF. The CDR3 region has the DNA TGTGCCAGCTCACCACTTCCTCCTGGGACTAGCGCCCGCACAGATACGCAGTATTTT.

V is TRBV7-3 and J is TRBJ2-3; 8 bases are shared with TRBD2. CDR1 and CDR2 from the germline V gene are SGHTA and FQGTGA. The CDR3 has 16 residues. Trimming removed 1 base from V and 2 bases from J; junction bases left unmatched: 5. This chain's CDR3 is CASSLIGTRDTDTQYF. CDR3 DNA sequence: TGTGCCAGCAGCTTAATTGGGACTAGGGACACAGATACGCAGTATTTT.

The chain recombines TRBV7-9 with TRBJ2-3; TRBD2 matches at 7 bases. Germline V gene data show CDR1 as SEHNR and CDR2 as FQNEAQ (reference sequence). The CDR3 loop spans 15 amino acids. The junction had 8 bases not matched to a gene; V was cut back by 5 bases and J by 3 bases. CDR3 protein: CASSPRGDETDTQYF. The DNA for the CDR3 is TGTGCCAGCAGCCCTCGGGGGGACGAGACAGATACGCAGTATTTT.

The chain couples TRBV5-1 to TRBJ2-2; 8 positions match TRBD2. This CDR3 has 16 amino acids. After removal of 2 bases from V and 0 bases from J, the junction contained 3 bases not matched to a gene. The germline gives CDR1 SGHRS, CDR2 YFSETQ. The CDR3 coding sequence is TGCGCCAGCAGCTTTACGGGAGGGGCGAACACCGGGGAGCTGTTTTTT. Residues: CASSFTGGANTGELFF.

The chain combines TRBV7-2 with TRBJ2-7, with D uncertain. The CDR3 has 14 residues. CDR1 and CDR2 (germline): SGHTA, FQGNSA. V was shortened by 4 bases and J by 1 base, with 11 bases between the two germline ends. The CDR3, as DNA: TGTGCCAGCAGCTCCGCCTACCCTTCCTACGAGCAGTACTTC. Its translation is CASSSAYPSYEQYF.